The 10 T cell receptor beta chains below were found in one sample sequenced in a study of cytomegalovirus exposure and HLA in healthy donors. The PCR made use of 60 Vbeta and 13 Jbeta primers. Sequenced by immunoSEQ multiplex PCR; TCRdb stores in-frame clones only, minus some. This table holds roughly 120,000 clones, 73% found once. Source material: PBMCs. All receptors derive from a woman in her thirties or forties in good health and CMV-seronegative.

The chain has TRBV9 and TRBJ2-5; D may be TRBD1 (5 bases). V lost 0 bases and J lost 4, with 13 bases in between. The CDR3 contains 15 residues. Germline values: CDR1 SGDLS, CDR2 YYNGEE. In DNA, the CDR3 is TGTGCCAGCAGCGTAGAAGGGGCCGCGAGAGAGACCCAGTACTTC. This encodes CASSVEGAARETQYF.

V usage is TRBV5-6 and J usage is TRBJ2-3; weak D call: TRBD2 (6 bases). This CDR3 spans 14 amino acids. The V gene's germline CDR1 is SGHDT and CDR2 YYEEEE. Trimming pared 6 bases from V and 1 base from J, leaving 12 bases between. This CDR3 reads CASNPGTRTDTQYF. The CDR3 DNA reads TGTGCCAGCAACCCCGGGACTCGCACAGATACGCAGTATTTT. Full variable domain (rest looked up from reference TRBV5-6 and TRBJ2-3): DAGVTQSPTHLIKTRGQQVTLRCSPKSGHDTVSWYQQALGQGPQFIFQYYEEEERQRGNFPDRFSGHQFPNYSSELNVNALLLGDSALYLCASNPGTRTDTQYFGPGTRLTVL.

This clone appeared a few times. This sequence joins TRBV15 and TRBJ2-1; 10 nucleotides align to TRBD2. Trimming cost V 2 bases and J 8 bases; bases outside gene matches: 0. This CDR3 spans 13 amino acids. CDR1 is LNHNV, CDR2 YYDKDF, per germline (reference sequence). The CDR3 is CATSRLAGDEQFF. As DNA, the CDR3 is TGTGCCACCAGCAGACTAGCGGGAGATGAGCAGTTCTTC.

The chain couples TRBV5-6 to TRBJ1-4, with D perhaps TRBD1 (5 bases). This CDR3 region has 15 residues. The germline V and J ends were trimmed by 0 bases and 8 bases, with 14 bases remaining between them. CDR1 and CDR2 (germline): SGHDT, YYEEEE. In DNA, the CDR3 is TGTGCCAGCAGCTTGGACGGAGGGGTGAGCGAAAAACTGTTTTTT. Translated: CASSLDGGVSEKLFF.

V and J are TRBV27 and TRBJ2-5; 11 bases agree with TRBD2. Germline V gives CDR1 MNHEY, CDR2 SMNVEV (reference sequence). V was pared by 2 bases and J by 3 bases, with 2 bases of the junction left unmatched. The CDR3 is 15 residues long. In DNA, the CDR3 is TGTGCCAGCAGTTTACTAGCGGGAGGAAAAGAGACCCAGTACTTC. It codes for CASSLLAGGKETQYF.

This chain joins TRBV7-3 and TRBJ2-1; D is possibly TRBD2 (5 bases). The CDR3 has 16 amino acids. CDR1 and CDR2 (germline): SGHTA, FQGTGA. The V gene lost 5 bases and the J gene lost 6 bases, with 20 bases spanning the gap. CDR3 residues: CASSHFTRIGGNEQFF. CDR3 nucleotide sequence: TGTGCCAGCAGCCACTTTACTAGAATCGGCGGCAATGAGCAGTTCTTC.

The chain is built from TRBV5-1 and TRBJ2-1; D is unclear. The CDR3 has 15 residues. Trimming pared 0 bases from V and 2 bases from J, leaving 9 bases between. CDR1 SGHRS and CDR2 YFSETQ come from the germline V gene. The CDR3 nucleotides read TGCGCCAGCAGCTTGGGAGAGGCCCCCTACAATGAGCAGTTCTTC. Translation gives CASSLGEAPYNEQFF. Complete variable domain (other parts from reference TRBV5-1 and TRBJ2-1): KAGVTQTPRYLIKTRGQQVTLSCSPISGHRSVSWYQQTPGQGLQFLFEYFSETQRNKGNFPGRFSGRQFSNSRSEMNVSTLELGDSALYLCASSLGEAPYNEQFFGPGTRLTVL.

The genes are TRBV19 and TRBJ2-5; D may be TRBD1 (5 bases). The CDR3 is made up of 14 amino acids. The V gene lost 5 bases and the J gene lost 1 base, with 11 bases spanning the gap. Germline CDR1 LNHDA, CDR2 SQIVND (reference sequence). CDR3 bases: TGTGCCAGTAGTTTACAGGCGTCCCAAGAGACCCAGTACTTC. Its protein product is CASSLQASQETQYF.

The genes are TRBV5-1 and TRBJ1-2, with D perhaps TRBD1 (5 bases). The CDR3 covers 18 residues. CDR1 is SGHRS, CDR2 YFSETQ, per germline. Trimming took 4 bases from V and 2 from J, leaving 24 bases between them. The DNA of the CDR3 is TGCGCCAGCAGCCCCAACCCGGCTGACGGACCAGGGAACTATGGCTACACCTTC. It is translated as CASSPNPADGPGNYGYTF.

The chain carries TRBV7-9 and TRBJ2-1; 10 bases match TRBD2. Per the germline V gene, CDR1 is SEHNR and CDR2 is FQNEAQ (reference sequence). CDR3 size: 16 residues. Unmatched junction bases numbered 7, after V lost 3 bases and J lost 5 bases. The DNA for the CDR3 is TGTGCCAGCAGCTTGAGCGGGAGGGCCGGTAACAATGAGCAGTTCTTC. Its protein product is CASSLSGRAGNNEQFF.